This T cell receptor beta chain was sequenced in a study of blood T cell repertoires in COVID-19. Study as a whole: Donors in the United States, Italy and Spain gave samples during acute or convalescent COVID-19. Sample material is recorded as cDNA or gDNA derived from T cells, B-cell-depleted T cells, or PBMCs.

Germline V gene sequence: CDR1 SGHKS, CDR2 YYEKEE (reference sequence). The germline V and J ends were trimmed by 5 bases and 1 base, with 12 bases remaining between them. The CDR3 runs 14 residues. How the authors handled the data: Researchers report that nucleated cell counts were estimated from reference gene primer amplification. Sequenced by immunoSEQ multiplex PCR; TCRdb stores in-frame clones only, minus some. The V and J calls and clone size were taken over from that table, and D and trimming were inferred from the DNA. The data show about 300,000 clones, roughly 87% seen once. Sequenced material: peripheral blood. The genes are TRBV5-5 and TRBJ2-5, with D possibly being TRBD1 (5 bases). The TCR comes from a man between 18 and 35 years old with active or convalescent COVID-19. CDR3 sequence: CASRQTGIQETQYF. The CDR3 DNA reads as TGTGCCAGCAGACAAACAGGTATCCAAGAGACCCAGTACTTC.